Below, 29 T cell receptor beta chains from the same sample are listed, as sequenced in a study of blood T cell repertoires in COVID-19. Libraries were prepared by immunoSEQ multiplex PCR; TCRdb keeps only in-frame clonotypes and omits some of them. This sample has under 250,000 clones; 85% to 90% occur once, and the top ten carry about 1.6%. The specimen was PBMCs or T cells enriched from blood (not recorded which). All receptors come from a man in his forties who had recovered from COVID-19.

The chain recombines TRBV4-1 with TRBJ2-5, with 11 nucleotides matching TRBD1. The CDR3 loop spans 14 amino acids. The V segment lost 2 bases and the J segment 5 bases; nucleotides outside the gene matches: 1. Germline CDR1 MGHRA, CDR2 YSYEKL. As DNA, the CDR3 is TGCGCCAGCAGCCAACGGACAGGGGGCGAGACCCAGTACTTC. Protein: CASSQRTGGETQYF.

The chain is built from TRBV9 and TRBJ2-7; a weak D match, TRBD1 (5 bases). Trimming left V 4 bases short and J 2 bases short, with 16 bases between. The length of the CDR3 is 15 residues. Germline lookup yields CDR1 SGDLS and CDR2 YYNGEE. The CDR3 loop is CASSHLGQGTYEQYF. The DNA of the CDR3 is TGTGCCAGCAGCCACCTTGGGCAGGGAACCTACGAGCAGTACTTC.

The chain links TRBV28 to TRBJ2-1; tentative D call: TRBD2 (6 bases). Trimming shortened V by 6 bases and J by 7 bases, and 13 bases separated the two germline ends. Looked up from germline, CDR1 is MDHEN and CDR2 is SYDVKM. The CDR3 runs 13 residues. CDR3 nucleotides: TGTGCCAGCAGGGATCGGGAGAGGAATGAGCAGTTCTTC. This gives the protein CASRDRERNEQFF. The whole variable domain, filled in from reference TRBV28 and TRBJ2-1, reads DVKVTQSSRYLVKRTGEKVFLECVQDMDHENMFWYRQDPGLGLRLIYFSYDVKMKEKGDIPEGYSVSREKKERFSLILESASTNQTSMYLCASRDRERNEQFFGPGTRLTVL.

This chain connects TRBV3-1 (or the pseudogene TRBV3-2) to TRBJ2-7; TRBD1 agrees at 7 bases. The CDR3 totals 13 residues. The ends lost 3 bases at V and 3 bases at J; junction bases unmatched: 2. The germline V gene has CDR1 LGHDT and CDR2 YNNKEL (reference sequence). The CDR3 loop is CASSHGQVYEQYF. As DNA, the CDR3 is TGTGCCAGCAGCCATGGACAGGTCTACGAGCAGTACTTC.

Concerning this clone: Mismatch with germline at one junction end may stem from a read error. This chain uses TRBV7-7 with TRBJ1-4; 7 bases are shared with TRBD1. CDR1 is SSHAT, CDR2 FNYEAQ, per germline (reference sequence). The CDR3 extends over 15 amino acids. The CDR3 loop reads CASSQGTAPNEKLFF. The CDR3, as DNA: TGTGCTAGCAGCCAGGGGACAGCTCCTAATGAAAAACTGTTTTTT.

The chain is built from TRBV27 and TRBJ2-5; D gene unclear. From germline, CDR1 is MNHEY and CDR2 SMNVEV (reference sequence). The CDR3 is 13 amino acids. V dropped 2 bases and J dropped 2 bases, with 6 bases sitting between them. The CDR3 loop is CASSLQAQETQYF. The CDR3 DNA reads TGTGCCAGCAGTTTACAGGCTCAAGAGACCCAGTACTTC.

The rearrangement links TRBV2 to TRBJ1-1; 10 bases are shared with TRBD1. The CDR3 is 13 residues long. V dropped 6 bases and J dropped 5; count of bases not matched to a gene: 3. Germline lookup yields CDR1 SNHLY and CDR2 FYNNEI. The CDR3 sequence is CASRTGGDTEAFF. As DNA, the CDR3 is TGTGCCAGCAGGACAGGGGGCGATACTGAAGCTTTCTTT.

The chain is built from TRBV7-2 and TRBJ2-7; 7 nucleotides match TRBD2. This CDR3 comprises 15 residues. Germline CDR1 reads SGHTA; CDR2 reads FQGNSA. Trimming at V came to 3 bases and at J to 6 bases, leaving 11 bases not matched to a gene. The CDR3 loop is CASSFVRAGVGEQYF. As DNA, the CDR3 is TGTGCCAGCAGCTTCGTCAGGGCGGGGGTCGGCGAGCAGTACTTC.

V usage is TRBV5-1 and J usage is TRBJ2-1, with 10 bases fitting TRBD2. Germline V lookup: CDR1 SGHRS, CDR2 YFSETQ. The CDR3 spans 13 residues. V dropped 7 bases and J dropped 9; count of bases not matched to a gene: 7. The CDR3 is CASRLAGEGEQFF. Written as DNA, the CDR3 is TGCGCCAGCCGCCTAGCGGGAGAGGGTGAGCAGTTCTTC.

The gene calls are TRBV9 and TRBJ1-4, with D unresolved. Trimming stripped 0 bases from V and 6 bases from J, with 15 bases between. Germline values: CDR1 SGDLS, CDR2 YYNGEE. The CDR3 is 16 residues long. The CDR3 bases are TGTGCCAGCAGCGTAGGGGTGGCGGAAGAGGATGAAAAACTGTTTTTT. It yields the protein CASSVGVAEEDEKLFF. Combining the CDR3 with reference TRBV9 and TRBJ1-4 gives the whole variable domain DSGVTQTPKHLITATGQRVTLRCSPRSGDLSVYWYQQSLDQGLQFLIQYYNGEERAKGNILERFSAQQFPDLHSELNLSSLELGDSALYFCASSVGVAEEDEKLFFGSGTQLSVL.

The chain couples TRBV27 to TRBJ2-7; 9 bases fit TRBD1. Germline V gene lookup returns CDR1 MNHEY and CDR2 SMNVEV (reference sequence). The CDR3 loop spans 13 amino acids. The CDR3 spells CASSRDRVGEQYF. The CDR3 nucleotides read TGTGCGAGTTCGCGGGACAGGGTTGGAGAGCAGTACTTC.

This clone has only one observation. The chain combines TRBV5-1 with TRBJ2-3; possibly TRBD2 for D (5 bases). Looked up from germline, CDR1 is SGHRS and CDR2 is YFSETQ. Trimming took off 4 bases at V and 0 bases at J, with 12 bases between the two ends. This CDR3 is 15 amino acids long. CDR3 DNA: TGCGCCAGCAGCCCATTCGGGGAGAGCACAGATACGCAGTATTTT. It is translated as CASSPFGESTDTQYF. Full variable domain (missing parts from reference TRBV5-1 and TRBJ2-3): KAGVTQTPRYLIKTRGQQVTLSCSPISGHRSVSWYQQTPGQGLQFLFEYFSETQRNKGNFPGRFSGRQFSNSRSEMNVSTLELGDSALYLCASSPFGESTDTQYFGPGTRLTVL.

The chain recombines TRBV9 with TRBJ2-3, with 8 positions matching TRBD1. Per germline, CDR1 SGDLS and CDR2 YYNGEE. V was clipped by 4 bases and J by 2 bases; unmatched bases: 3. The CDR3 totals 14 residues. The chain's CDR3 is CASSSGGNTDTQYF. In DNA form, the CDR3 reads TGTGCCAGCAGCTCAGGGGGCAACACAGATACGCAGTATTTT.

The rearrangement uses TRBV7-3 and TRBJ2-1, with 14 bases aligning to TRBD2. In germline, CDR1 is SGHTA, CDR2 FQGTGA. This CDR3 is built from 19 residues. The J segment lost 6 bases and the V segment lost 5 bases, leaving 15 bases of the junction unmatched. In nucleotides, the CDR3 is TGTGCCAGCAGCGACGGGACTAGCGGGGGCCGGGGGTCCGGCAATGAGCAGTTCTTC. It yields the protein CASSDGTSGGRGSGNEQFF.

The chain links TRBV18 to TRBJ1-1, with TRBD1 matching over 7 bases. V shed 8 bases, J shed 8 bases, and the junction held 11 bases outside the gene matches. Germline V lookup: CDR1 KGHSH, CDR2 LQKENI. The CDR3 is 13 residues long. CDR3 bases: TGTGCCAGCCAACAAGCTCACAGGGGCGAAGCTTTCTTT. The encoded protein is CASQQAHRGEAFF.

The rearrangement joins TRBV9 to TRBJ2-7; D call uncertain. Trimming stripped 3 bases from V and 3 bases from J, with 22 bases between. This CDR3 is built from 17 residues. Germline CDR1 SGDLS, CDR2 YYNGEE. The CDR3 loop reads CASSASSKTRWVYEQYF. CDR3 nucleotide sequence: TGTGCCAGCAGCGCTTCCTCTAAAACGAGGTGGGTCTACGAGCAGTACTTC. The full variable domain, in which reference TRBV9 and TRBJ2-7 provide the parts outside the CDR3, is DSGVTQTPKHLITATGQRVTLRCSPRSGDLSVYWYQQSLDQGLQFLIQYYNGEERAKGNILERFSAQQFPDLHSELNLSSLELGDSALYFCASSASSKTRWVYEQYFGPGTRLTVT.

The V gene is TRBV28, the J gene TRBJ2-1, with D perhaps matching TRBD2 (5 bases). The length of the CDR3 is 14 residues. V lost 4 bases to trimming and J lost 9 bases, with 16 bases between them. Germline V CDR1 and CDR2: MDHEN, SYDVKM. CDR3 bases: TGTGCCAGCAGTTCCCAACTAGTAAACCTTGAGCAGTTCTTC. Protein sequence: CASSSQLVNLEQFF.

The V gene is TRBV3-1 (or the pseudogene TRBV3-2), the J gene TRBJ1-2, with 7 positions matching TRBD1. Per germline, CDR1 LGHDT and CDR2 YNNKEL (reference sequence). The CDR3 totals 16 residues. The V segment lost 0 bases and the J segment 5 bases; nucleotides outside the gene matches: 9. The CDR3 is CASSQERGRGAYGYTF. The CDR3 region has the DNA TGTGCCAGCAGCCAAGAGAGGGGGCGCGGTGCTTATGGCTACACCTTC.

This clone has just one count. CDR3 loop: CASSESRAETGELFF. The CDR3 DNA reads as TGTGCCAGCAGTGAATCCAGGGCTGAAACCGGGGAGCTGTTTTTT. The chain carries TRBV6-1 and TRBJ2-2, with TRBD1 as a possible D gene (5 bases). V lost 2 bases and J lost 5, with 12 bases in between. The CDR3 loop spans 15 amino acids. Germline V gene data show CDR1 as MNHNS and CDR2 as SASEGT.

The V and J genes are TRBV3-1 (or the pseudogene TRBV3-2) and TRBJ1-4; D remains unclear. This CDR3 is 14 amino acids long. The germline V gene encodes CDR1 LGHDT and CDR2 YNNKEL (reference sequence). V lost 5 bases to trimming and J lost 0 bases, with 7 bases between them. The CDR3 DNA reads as TGTGCCAGCAGCTTGGGCGCAACTAATGAAAAACTGTTTTTT. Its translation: CASSLGATNEKLFF.

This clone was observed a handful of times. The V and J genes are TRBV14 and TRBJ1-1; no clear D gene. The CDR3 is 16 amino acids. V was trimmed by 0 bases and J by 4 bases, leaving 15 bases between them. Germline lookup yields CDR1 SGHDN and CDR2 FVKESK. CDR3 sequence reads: CASSQDVPGPGTEAFF. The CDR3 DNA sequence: TGTGCCAGCAGCCAAGACGTCCCGGGTCCGGGCACTGAAGCTTTCTTT.

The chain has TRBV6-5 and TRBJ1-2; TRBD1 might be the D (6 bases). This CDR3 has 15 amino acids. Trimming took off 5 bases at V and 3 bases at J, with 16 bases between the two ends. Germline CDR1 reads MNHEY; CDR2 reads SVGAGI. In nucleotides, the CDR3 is TGTGCCAGCAGTAGTAACATCCCAGGGGACTATGGCTACACCTTC. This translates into CASSSNIPGDYGYTF.

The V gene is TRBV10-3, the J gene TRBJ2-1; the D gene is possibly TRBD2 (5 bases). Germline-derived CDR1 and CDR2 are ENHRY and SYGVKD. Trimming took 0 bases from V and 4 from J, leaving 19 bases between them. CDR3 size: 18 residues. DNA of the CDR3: TGTGCCATCAGTGAGTCCAAAATGGGAGTTTCAGATTACAATGAGCAGTTCTTC. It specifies CAISESKMGVSDYNEQFF.

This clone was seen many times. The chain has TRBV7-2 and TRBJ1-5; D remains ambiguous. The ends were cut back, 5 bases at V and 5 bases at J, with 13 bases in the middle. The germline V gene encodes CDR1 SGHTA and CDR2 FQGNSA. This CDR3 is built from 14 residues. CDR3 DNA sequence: TGTGCCAGCAGCCCTACGGGCGGGTATCAGCCCCAGCATTTT. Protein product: CASSPTGGYQPQHF.

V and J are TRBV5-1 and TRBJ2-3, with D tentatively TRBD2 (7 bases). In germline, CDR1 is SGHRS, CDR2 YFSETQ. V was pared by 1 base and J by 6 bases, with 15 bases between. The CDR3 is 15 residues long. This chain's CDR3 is CASSLLRGAGDTQYF. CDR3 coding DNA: TGCGCCAGCAGCTTGCTCCGGGGGGCGGGGGATACGCAGTATTTT.

CDR3 DNA: TGTGCCAGCAGCTTGGGCGGGGGGTTAAACATTCAGTACTTC. Translated: CASSLGGGLNIQYF. The chain joins TRBV5-6 to TRBJ2-4; 8 positions match TRBD2. Germline CDR1 and CDR2: SGHDT and YYEEEE. The CDR3 consists of 14 residues. J gave up 6 bases and V 0 bases, and 2 bases lay outside the gene matches.

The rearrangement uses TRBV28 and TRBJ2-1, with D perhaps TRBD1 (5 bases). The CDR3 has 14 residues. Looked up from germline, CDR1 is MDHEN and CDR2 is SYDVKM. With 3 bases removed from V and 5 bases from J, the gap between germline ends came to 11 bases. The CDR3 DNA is TGTGCCAGCAGTTTGCAGGGTTGGGACAATGAGCAGTTCTTC. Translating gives CASSLQGWDNEQFF.

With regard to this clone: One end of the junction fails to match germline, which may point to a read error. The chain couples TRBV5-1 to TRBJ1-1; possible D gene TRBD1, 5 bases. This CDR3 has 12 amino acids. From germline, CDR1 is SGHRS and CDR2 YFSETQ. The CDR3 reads CASSTESRAPRW. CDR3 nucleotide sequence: TGCGCCAGCAGCACTGAAAGCAGGGCCCCCCGTTGG.

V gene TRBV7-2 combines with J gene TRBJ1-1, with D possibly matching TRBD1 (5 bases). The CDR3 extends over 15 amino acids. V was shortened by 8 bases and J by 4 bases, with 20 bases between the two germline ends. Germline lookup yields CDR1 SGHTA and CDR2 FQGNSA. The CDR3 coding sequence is TGTGCCAGCCGACAAAGACGATTCAGGGTCACTGAAGCTTTCTTT. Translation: CASRQRRFRVTEAFF.